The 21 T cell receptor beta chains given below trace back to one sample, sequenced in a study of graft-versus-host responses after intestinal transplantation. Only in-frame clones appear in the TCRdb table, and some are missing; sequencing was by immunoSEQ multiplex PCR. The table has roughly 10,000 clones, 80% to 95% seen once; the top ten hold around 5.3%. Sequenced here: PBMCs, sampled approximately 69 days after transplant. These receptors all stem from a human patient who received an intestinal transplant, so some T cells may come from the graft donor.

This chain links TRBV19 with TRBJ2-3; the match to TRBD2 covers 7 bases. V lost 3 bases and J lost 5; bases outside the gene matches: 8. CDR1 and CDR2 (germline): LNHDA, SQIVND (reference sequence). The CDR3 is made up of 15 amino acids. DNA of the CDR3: TGTGCCAGTAGTATCGTCGGGGCGGGAGTAGATACGCAGTATTTT. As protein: CASSIVGAGVDTQYF.

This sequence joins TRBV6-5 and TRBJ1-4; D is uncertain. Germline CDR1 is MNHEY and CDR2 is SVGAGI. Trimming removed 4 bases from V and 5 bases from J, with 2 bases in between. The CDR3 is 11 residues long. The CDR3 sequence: CASSLNEKLFF. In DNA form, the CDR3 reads TGTGCCAGCAGTTTAAATGAAAAACTGTTTTTT.

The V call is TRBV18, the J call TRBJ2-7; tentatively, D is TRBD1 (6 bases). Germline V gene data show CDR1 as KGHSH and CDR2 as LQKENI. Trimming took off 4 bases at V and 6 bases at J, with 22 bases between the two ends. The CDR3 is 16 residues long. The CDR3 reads CASSLLGAGTLGEQYF. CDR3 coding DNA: TGTGCCAGCTCACTACTCGGGGCAGGGACACTAGGCGAGCAGTACTTC. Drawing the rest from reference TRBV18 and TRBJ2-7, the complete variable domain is NAGVMQNPRHLVRRRGQEARLRCSPMKGHSHVYWYRQLPEEGLKFMVYLQKENIIDESGMPKERFSAEFPKEGPSILRIQQVVRGDSAAYFCASSLLGAGTLGEQYFGPGTRLTVT.

The CDR3 DNA follows: TGCGCCAGCAGCCGAGCACCTGGGAGTGAAAAACTGTTTTTT. Translation gives CASSRAPGSEKLFF. The genes are TRBV4-1 and TRBJ1-4; D is unresolved. Germline V gene lookup returns CDR1 MGHRA and CDR2 YSYEKL. Between the trimmed V and J ends, which lost 4 bases and 7 bases, there was a span of 13 bases. This CDR3 contains 14 residues.

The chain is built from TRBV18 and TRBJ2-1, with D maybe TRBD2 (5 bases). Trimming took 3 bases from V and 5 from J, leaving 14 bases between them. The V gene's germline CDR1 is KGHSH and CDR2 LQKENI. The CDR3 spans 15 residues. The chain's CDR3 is CASSPSGPLDNEQFF. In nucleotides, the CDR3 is TGTGCCAGCTCACCCTCCGGGCCACTAGACAATGAGCAGTTCTTC.

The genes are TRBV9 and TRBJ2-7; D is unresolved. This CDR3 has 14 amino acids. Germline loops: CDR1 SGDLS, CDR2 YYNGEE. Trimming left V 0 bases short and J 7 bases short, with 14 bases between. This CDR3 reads CASSVGSRQWEQYF. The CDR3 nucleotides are TGTGCCAGCAGCGTAGGATCGCGGCAGTGGGAGCAGTACTTC.

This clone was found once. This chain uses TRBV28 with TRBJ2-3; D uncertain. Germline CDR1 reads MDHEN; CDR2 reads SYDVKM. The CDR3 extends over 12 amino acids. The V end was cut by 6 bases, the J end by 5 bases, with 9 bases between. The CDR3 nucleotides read TGTGCCAGCAGCCCGACTGGAGATACGCAGTATTTT. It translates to CASSPTGDTQYF.

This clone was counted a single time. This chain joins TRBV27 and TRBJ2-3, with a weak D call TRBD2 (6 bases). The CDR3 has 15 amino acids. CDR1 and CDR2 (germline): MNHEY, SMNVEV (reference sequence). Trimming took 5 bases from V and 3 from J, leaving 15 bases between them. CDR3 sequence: CASSTWGVMTDTQYF. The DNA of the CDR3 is TGTGCCAGCAGTACCTGGGGGGTGATGACAGATACGCAGTATTTT.

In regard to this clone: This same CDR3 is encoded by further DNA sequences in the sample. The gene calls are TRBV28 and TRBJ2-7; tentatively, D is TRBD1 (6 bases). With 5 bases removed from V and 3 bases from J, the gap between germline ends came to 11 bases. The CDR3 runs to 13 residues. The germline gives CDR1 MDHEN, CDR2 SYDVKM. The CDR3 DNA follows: TGTGCCAGCAGTCCGAGGGGGAGCTACGAGCAGTACTTC. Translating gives CASSPRGSYEQYF.

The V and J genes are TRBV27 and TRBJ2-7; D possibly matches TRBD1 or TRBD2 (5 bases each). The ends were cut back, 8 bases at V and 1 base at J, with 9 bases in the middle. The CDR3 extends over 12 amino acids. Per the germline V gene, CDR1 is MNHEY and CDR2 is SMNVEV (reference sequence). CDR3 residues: CASRDLSYEQYF. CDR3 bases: TGTGCCAGCCGGGACCTTTCCTACGAGCAGTACTTC.

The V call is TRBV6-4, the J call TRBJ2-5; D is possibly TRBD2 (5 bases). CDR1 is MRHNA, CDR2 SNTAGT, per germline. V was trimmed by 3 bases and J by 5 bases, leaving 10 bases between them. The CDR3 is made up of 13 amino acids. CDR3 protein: CASSEGEKETQYF. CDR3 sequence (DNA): TGTGCCAGCAGTGAGGGAGAGAAGGAGACCCAGTACTTC.

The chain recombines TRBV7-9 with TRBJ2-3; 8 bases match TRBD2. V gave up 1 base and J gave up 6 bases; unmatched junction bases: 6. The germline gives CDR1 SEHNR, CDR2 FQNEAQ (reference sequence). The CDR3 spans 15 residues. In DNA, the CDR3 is TGTGCCAGCAGCTTAGTCGGCGGGAGGTTTGATACGCAGTATTTT. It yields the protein CASSLVGGRFDTQYF.

The CDR3 reads CASSHDGQGATF. For the CDR3, the DNA is TGCGCCAGCAGCCACGACGGACAGGGGGCGACCTTC. The V and J genes are TRBV4-1 and TRBJ1-2; the match to TRBD1 covers 11 bases. Trimming at V came to 3 bases and at J to 14 bases, leaving 5 bases not matched to a gene. This CDR3 spans 12 amino acids. CDR1 MGHRA and CDR2 YSYEKL come from the germline V gene.

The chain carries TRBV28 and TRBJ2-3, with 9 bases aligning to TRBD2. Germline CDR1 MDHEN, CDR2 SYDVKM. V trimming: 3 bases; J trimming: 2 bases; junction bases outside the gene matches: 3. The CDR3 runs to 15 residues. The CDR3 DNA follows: TGTGCCAGCAGTTTCCAGCGGGAGGTCACAGATACGCAGTATTTT. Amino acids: CASSFQREVTDTQYF.

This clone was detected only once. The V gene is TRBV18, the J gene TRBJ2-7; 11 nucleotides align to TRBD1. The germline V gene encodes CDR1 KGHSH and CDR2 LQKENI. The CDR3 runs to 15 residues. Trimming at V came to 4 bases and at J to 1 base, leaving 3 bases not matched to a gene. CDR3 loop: CASSLGTGGSYEQYF. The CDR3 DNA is TGTGCCAGCTCACTGGGGACAGGGGGTTCCTACGAGCAGTACTTC.

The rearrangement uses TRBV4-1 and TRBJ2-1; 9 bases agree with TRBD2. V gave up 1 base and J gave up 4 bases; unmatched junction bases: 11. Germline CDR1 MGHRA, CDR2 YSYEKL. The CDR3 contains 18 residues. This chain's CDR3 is CASSQVTLQTSGYNEQFF. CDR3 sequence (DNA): TGCGCCAGCAGCCAAGTCACCCTCCAGACTAGCGGTTACAATGAGCAGTTCTTC.

The CDR3: CASSEPPLAGAPYEQYF. The CDR3 bases are TGTGCCAGCAGTGAACCACCTCTAGCGGGGGCCCCCTACGAGCAGTACTTC. The chain is built from TRBV6-1 and TRBJ2-7; TRBD2 matches at 10 bases. Germline V gives CDR1 MNHNS, CDR2 SASEGT. J was trimmed by 2 bases and V by 2 bases; bases with no gene match: 9. This CDR3 has 17 amino acids.

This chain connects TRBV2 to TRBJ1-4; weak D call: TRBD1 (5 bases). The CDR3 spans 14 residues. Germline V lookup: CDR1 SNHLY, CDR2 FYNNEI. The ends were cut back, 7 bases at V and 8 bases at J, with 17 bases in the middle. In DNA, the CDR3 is TGTGCCAGCAACTCACGAGGGGTCAGGGAAAAACTGTTTTTT. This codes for CASNSRGVREKLFF.

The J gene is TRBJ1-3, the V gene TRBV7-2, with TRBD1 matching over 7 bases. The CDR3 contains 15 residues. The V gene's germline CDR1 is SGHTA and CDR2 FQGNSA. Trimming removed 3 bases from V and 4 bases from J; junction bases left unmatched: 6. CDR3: CASSLDRSQGNTIYF. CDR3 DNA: TGTGCCAGCAGCTTGGACAGGAGCCAAGGAAACACCATATATTTT.

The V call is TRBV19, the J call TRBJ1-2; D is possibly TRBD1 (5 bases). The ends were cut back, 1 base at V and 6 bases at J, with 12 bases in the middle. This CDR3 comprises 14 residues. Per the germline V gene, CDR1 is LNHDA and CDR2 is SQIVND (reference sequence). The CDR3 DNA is TGTGCCAGTAGTATAGTCCCCGACAGAGATGGCTACACCTTC. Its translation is CASSIVPDRDGYTF. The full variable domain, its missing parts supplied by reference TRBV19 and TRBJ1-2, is DGGITQSPKYLFRKEGQNVTLSCEQNLNHDAMYWYRQDPGQGLRLIYYSQIVNDFQKGDIAEGYSVSREKKESFPLTVTSAQKNPTAFYLCASSIVPDRDGYTFGSGTRLTVV.

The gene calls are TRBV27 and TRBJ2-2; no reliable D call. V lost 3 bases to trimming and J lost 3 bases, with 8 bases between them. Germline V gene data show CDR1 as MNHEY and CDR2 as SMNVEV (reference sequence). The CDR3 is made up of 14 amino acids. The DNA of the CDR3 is TGTGCCAGCAGTTTGTCGGCCTACACCGGGGAGCTGTTTTTT. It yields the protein CASSLSAYTGELFF.